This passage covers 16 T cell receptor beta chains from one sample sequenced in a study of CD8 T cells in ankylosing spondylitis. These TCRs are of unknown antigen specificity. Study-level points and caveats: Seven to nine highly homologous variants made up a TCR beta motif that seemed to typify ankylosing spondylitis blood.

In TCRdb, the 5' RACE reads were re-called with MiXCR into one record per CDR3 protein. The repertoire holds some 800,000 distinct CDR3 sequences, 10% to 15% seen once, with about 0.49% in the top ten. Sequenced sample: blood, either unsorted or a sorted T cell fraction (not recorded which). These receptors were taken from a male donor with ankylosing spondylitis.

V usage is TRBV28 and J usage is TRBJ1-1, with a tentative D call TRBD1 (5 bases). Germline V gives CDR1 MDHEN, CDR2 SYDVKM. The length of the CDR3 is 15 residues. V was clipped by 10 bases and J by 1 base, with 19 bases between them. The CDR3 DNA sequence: TGTGCCACACAGAGCCCGGGGCTTGGGAACACTGAAGCTTTCTTT. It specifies CATQSPGLGNTEAFF.

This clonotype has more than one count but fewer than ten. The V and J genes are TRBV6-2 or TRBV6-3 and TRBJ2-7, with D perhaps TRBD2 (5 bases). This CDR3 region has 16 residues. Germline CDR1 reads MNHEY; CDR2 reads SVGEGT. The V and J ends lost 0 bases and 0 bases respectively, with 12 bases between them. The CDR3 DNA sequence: TGTGCCAGCAGTTACTCGATGAGTGGGAGCTCCTACGAGCAGTACTTC. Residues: CASSYSMSGSSYEQYF.

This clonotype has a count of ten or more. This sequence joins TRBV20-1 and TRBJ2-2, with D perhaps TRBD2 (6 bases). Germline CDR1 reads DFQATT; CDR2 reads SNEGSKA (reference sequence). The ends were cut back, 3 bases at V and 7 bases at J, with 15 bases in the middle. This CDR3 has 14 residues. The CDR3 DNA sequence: TGCAGTGCTAGTTTCAGCGGGTCCCACGGGGAGCTGTTTTTT. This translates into CSASFSGSHGELFF.

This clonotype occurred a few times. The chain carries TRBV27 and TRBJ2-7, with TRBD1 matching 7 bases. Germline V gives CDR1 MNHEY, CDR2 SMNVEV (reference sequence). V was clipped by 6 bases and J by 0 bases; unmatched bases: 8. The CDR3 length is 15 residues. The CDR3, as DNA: TGTGCCAGCAGACACTCGACAGGGAGCTCCTACGAGCAGTACTTC. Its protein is CASRHSTGSSYEQYF.

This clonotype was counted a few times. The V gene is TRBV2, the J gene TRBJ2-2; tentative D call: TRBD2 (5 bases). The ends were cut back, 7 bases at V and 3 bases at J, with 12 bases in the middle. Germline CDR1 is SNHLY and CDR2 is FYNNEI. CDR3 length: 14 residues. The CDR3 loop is CASITDLDTGELFF. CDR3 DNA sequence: TGTGCCAGCATTACGGACTTAGACACCGGGGAGCTGTTTTTT.

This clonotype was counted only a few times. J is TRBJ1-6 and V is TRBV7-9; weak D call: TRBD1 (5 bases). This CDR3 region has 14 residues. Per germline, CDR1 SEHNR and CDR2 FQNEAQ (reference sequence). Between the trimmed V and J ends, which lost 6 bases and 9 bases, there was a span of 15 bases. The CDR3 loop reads CASSPPGGGSPLHF. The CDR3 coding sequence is TGTGCCAGCAGTCCACCGGGGGGGGGTTCACCCCTCCACTTT.

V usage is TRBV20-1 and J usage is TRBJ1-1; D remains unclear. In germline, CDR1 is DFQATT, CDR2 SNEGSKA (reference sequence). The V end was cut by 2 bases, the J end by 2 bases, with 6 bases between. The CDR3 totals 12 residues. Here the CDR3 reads CSARQRNTEAFF. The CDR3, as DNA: TGCAGTGCTAGACAGAGAAACACTGAAGCTTTCTTT.

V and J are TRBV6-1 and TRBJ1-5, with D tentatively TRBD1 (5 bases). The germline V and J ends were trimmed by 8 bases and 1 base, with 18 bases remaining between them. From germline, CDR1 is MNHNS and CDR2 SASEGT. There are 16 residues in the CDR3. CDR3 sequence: CASARIRGASNQPQHF. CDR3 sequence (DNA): TGTGCCAGCGCCCGGATACGTGGGGCGAGCAATCAGCCCCAGCATTTT.

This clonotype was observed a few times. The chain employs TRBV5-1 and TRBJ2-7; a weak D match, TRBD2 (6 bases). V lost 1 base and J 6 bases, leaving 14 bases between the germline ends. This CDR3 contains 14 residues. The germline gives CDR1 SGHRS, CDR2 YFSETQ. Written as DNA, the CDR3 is TGCGCCAGCAGCTTGTCCGGGAGTGCGGTCGAGCAGTACTTC. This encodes CASSLSGSAVEQYF. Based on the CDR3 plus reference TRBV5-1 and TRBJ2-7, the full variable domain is KAGVTQTPRYLIKTRGQQVTLSCSPISGHRSVSWYQQTPGQGLQFLFEYFSETQRNKGNFPGRFSGRQFSNSRSEMNVSTLELGDSALYLCASSLSGSAVEQYFGPGTRLTVT.

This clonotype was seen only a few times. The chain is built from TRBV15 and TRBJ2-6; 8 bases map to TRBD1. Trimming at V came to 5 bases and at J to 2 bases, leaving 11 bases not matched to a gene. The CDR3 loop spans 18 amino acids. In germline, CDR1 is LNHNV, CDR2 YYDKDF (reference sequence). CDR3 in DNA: TGTGCCACCAGCCTCTATGGGACAGGTCCCACTGGGGCCAACGTCCTGACTTTC. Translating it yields CATSLYGTGPTGANVLTF.

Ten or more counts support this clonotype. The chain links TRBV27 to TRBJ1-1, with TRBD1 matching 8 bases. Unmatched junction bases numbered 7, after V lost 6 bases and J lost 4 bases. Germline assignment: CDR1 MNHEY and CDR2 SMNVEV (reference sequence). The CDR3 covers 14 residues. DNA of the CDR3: TGTGCCAGCAGCGACAGGGGTGTTAGCACTGAAGCTTTCTTT. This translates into CASSDRGVSTEAFF.

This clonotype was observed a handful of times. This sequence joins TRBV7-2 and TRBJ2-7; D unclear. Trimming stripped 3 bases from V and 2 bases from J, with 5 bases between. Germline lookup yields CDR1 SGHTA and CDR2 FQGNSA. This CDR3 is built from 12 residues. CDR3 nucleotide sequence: TGTGCCAGCAGCTTTAAAGCCTACGAGCAGTACTTC. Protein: CASSFKAYEQYF. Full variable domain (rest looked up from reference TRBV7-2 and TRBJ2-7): GAGVSQSPSNKVTEKGKDVELRCDPISGHTALYWYRQSLGQGLEFLIYFQGNSAPDKSGLPSDRFSAERTGGSVSTLTIQRTQQEDSAVYLCASSFKAYEQYFGPGTRLTVT.

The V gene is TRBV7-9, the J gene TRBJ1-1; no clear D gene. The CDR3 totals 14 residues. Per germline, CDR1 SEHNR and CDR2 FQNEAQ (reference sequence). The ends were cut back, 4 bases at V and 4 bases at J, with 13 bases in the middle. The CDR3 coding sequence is TGTGCCAGCAGCTCCAGAAGAGCAGGCACTGAAGCTTTCTTT. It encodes CASSSRRAGTEAFF.

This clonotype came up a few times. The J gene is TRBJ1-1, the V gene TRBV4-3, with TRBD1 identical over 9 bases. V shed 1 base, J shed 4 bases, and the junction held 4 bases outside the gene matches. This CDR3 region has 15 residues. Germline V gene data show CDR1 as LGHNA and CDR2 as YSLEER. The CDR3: CASSQAGQGSTEAFF. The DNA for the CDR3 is TGCGCCAGCAGCCAAGCGGGACAGGGAAGCACTGAAGCTTTCTTT.

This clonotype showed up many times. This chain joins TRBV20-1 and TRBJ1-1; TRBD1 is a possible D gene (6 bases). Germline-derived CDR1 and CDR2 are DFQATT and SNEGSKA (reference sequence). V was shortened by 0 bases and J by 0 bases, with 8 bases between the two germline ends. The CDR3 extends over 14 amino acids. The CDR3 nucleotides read TGCAGTGCTAGAGACGGACAGTTGAACACTGAAGCTTTCTTT. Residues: CSARDGQLNTEAFF.

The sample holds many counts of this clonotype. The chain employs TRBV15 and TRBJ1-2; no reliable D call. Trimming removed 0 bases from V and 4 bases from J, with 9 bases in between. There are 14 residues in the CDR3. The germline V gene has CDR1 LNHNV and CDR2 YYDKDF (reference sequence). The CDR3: CATSRDRQFYGYTF. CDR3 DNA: TGTGCCACCAGCAGAGATAGGCAATTCTATGGCTACACCTTC.